One and the same sample provided the 22 T cell receptor beta chains below, sequenced in a study of shared clonotypes between healthy human individuals. Profiling relied on immunoSEQ multiplex PCR, and the TCRdb table lists in-frame clones only, not all of them. This table has about 340,000 clones, less than 85% appearing once. Sequenced material: memory CD4+ T cells sorted from blood. As for subset: CD45RA-negative fraction. The source of these receptors is a man aged 25-40 years in good health.

This sequence joins TRBV23-1 and TRBJ1-1; D is uncertain. TRBV23-1 is treated as an ORF (open reading frame) with a function not yet certain. V was pared by 9 bases and J by 3 bases, with 11 bases between. The CDR3 loop spans 12 amino acids. The CDR3 DNA is TGCGCCAGACTCGGTGTGGACACTGAAGCTTTCTTT. Protein product: CARLGVDTEAFF.

This clone was recorded once. The rearrangement joins TRBV30 to TRBJ1-2; TRBD1 matches 7 bases. The CDR3 spans 15 residues. Germline-derived CDR1 and CDR2 are GTSNPN and SVGIG (reference sequence). With V trimmed by 2 bases and J by 7 bases, 13 bases remained unmatched. Here the CDR3 reads CAWSTTGVRTSGYTF. The CDR3 DNA sequence: TGTGCCTGGAGTACAACAGGGGTTAGAACTTCTGGCTACACCTTC.

Comment on this clone: A much larger clone is a single base away; this may be a read error. Other DNA sequences in this sample translate to the same CDR3. The chain is built from TRBV14 and TRBJ1-2; no reliable D call. Germline V gene lookup returns CDR1 SGHDN and CDR2 FVKESK. The length of the CDR3 is 13 residues. CDR3 amino acids: CASSQGLQYGYTF. The CDR3 DNA sequence: TGTGCCAGCAGTCAAGGTCTCCAGTATGGCTACACCTTC.

The chain recombines TRBV5-1 with TRBJ2-7; 11 bases match TRBD1. Germline V gene lookup returns CDR1 SGHRS and CDR2 YFSETQ. Trimming at V came to 2 bases and at J to 2 bases, leaving 3 bases not matched to a gene. The CDR3 is made up of 15 amino acids. CDR3 sequence: CASSFMGQGAYEQYF. DNA for the CDR3: TGCGCCAGCAGCTTTATGGGACAGGGGGCCTACGAGCAGTACTTC.

With regard to this clone: Other nucleotide sequences from this sample produce the same CDR3. The chain employs TRBV4-3 and TRBJ2-1; D not certain. Germline CDR1 LGHNA, CDR2 YSLEER. This CDR3 has 14 amino acids. V lost 0 bases and J 6 bases, leaving 9 bases between the germline ends. CDR3 nucleotide sequence: TGCGCCAGCAGCCAAGATCCCTCTAGCAATGAGCAGTTCTTC. Its translation: CASSQDPSSNEQFF.

This rearrangement joins TRBV5-1 to TRBJ2-1; 9 nucleotides line up with TRBD1. From germline, CDR1 is SGHRS and CDR2 YFSETQ. CDR3 length: 16 amino acids. V shed 0 bases, J shed 6 bases, and the junction held 7 bases outside the gene matches. This CDR3 reads CASSLEGTGIGNEQFF. The CDR3 DNA reads TGCGCCAGCAGCTTGGAGGGGACAGGGATCGGCAATGAGCAGTTCTTC.

The CDR3 nucleotides read TGTGCCAGCTCGCAGGGGGCTTGGGTCACTGAAGCTTTCTTT. Translating gives CASSQGAWVTEAFF. V usage is TRBV18 and J usage is TRBJ1-1, with 8 nucleotides matching TRBD1. J was trimmed by 4 bases and V by 6 bases; bases with no gene match: 7. The CDR3 covers 14 residues. Germline-derived CDR1 and CDR2 are KGHSH and LQKENI.

Here the CDR3 reads CASSIYPTGGGDRELFF. Written as DNA, the CDR3 is TGTGCCAGTAGTATATACCCGACAGGGGGCGGTGACCGGGAGCTGTTTTTT. The V gene is TRBV19, the J gene TRBJ2-2, with 10 bases identical to TRBD1. V was clipped by 2 bases and J by 9 bases; unmatched bases: 12. The CDR3 is 17 residues long. The germline V gene has CDR1 LNHDA and CDR2 SQIVND (reference sequence).

The chain combines TRBV4-1 with TRBJ2-6, with 7 nucleotides matching TRBD1. The CDR3 spans 19 residues. Germline trimming cut 6 bases from V and 1 base from J; bases unmatched to any gene: 15. Germline V gene sequence: CDR1 MGHRA, CDR2 YSYEKL. CDR3 bases: TGCGCCAGCAGTTTTCCTACGGACAGGTTGTTATCTGGGGCCAACGTCCTGACTTTC. The encoded protein is CASSFPTDRLLSGANVLTF.

The chain couples TRBV28 to TRBJ2-3; TRBD1 matches 11 bases. With 6 bases clipped from V and 10 bases from J, the junction kept 12 bases outside the gene matches. This CDR3 comprises 15 residues. CDR1 MDHEN and CDR2 SYDVKM come from the germline V gene. The CDR3 nucleotides read TGTGCCAGCAGAAACCGGGACAGGGGGACTGCTGCGCAGTATTTT. Translating gives CASRNRDRGTAAQYF.

This clone occurred many times. The J gene is TRBJ2-7, the V gene TRBV6-1, with 7 nucleotides matching TRBD1. V dropped 4 bases and J dropped 4; count of bases not matched to a gene: 4. CDR1 is MNHNS and CDR2 is SASEGT in the germline V gene. The CDR3 length is 13 residues. The CDR3 reads CASSVTGEYEQYF. The DNA for the CDR3 is TGTGCCAGCAGTGTTACAGGGGAATACGAGCAGTACTTC.

This clone was observed a handful of times. V and J are TRBV6-5 and TRBJ2-1; no clear D. The V gene's germline CDR1 is MNHEY and CDR2 SVGAGI. The CDR3 has 12 amino acids. This chain's CDR3 is CGSWNSYNEQFF. Here the CDR3 DNA reads TGTGGGAGCTGGAATTCCTACAATGAGCAGTTCTTC.

The genes are TRBV2 and TRBJ1-1; D is undetermined. The CDR3 sequence is 13 residues long. V lost 8 bases and J lost 5, with 15 bases in between. Germline V gene sequence: CDR1 SNHLY, CDR2 FYNNEI. The CDR3 is CASVPVGRTEAFF. CDR3 coding DNA: TGTGCCAGCGTACCGGTCGGACGAACTGAAGCTTTCTTT.

The V gene is TRBV4-1, the J gene TRBJ2-2, with TRBD2 identical over 7 bases. This CDR3 is built from 17 residues. Trimming at V came to 2 bases and at J to 7 bases, leaving 13 bases not matched to a gene. Germline loops: CDR1 MGHRA, CDR2 YSYEKL. This CDR3 is CASSQIDLGLQVGELFF. The CDR3 bases are TGCGCCAGCAGCCAAATTGATTTGGGACTACAAGTCGGGGAGCTGTTTTTT.

DNA of the CDR3: TGCAGCGTTGTAGGCAGAGCCTACGAGCAGTACTTC. It specifies CSVVGRAYEQYF. The rearrangement uses TRBV29-1 and TRBJ2-7; D gene unclear. The CDR3 totals 12 residues. V shed 4 bases and J shed 2 bases, with 9 bases lying between them. CDR1 is SQVTM, CDR2 ANQGSEA, per germline.

This clone was recorded once. The chain is built from TRBV7-9 and TRBJ2-5; TRBD2 is a possible D gene (5 bases). The germline V and J ends were trimmed by 3 bases and 5 bases, with 13 bases remaining between them. Germline V gene lookup returns CDR1 SEHNR and CDR2 FQNEAQ (reference sequence). This CDR3 has 14 amino acids. The CDR3 region is CASSLLRGSETQYF. CDR3 bases: TGTGCCAGCAGCTTGCTTCGAGGGAGCGAGACCCAGTACTTC.

V and J are TRBV29-1 and TRBJ2-1; D possibly uses TRBD1 or TRBD2 (5 bases each). The CDR3 has 13 residues. V dropped 8 bases and J dropped 4 bases, with 15 bases sitting between them. Germline values: CDR1 SQVTM, CDR2 ANQGSEA. CDR3 amino acids: CSLWDPKYNEQFF. The DNA of the CDR3 is TGCAGCTTGTGGGACCCCAAGTACAATGAGCAGTTCTTC.

This clone has more than one count but fewer than ten. The V and J genes are TRBV18 and TRBJ1-2; D not certain. Germline V CDR1 and CDR2: KGHSH, LQKENI. V lost 1 base and J 4 bases, leaving 10 bases between the germline ends. The CDR3 loop spans 14 amino acids. CDR3 bases: TGTGCCAGCTCACCACGGGCCGGGCCCTATGGCTACACCTTC. Protein: CASSPRAGPYGYTF. The complete variable domain, with remaining parts taken from reference TRBV18 and TRBJ1-2, reads NAGVMQNPRHLVRRRGQEARLRCSPMKGHSHVYWYRQLPEEGLKFMVYLQKENIIDESGMPKERFSAEFPKEGPSILRIQQVVRGDSAAYFCASSPRAGPYGYTFGSGTRLTVV.

The chain links TRBV5-4 to TRBJ1-2; 8 bases line up with TRBD1. CDR1 is SGHNT, CDR2 YYREEE, per germline (reference sequence). The CDR3 covers 15 residues. Trimming at V came to 4 bases and at J to 5 bases, leaving 10 bases not matched to a gene. In nucleotides, the CDR3 is TGTGCCAGCAGCCACGACAGGGGTTCAGGGTATGGCTACACCTTC. Translation gives CASSHDRGSGYGYTF.

This chain connects TRBV5-6 to TRBJ2-7; perhaps TRBD2 as D (6 bases). The CDR3 consists of 12 residues. The germline V gene encodes CDR1 SGHDT and CDR2 YYEEEE. V lost 3 bases, J lost 3 bases, and 7 bases lay in between. The CDR3 nucleotides read TGTGCCAGCAGCTGGGGGGACTACGAGCAGTACTTC. Translation gives CASSWGDYEQYF.

The chain combines TRBV19 with TRBJ2-7, with 12 nucleotides matching TRBD2. The CDR3 has 15 residues. The germline gives CDR1 LNHDA, CDR2 SQIVND (reference sequence). The ends lost 3 bases at V and 6 bases at J; junction bases unmatched: 6. The CDR3 reads CASSILAGGKGEQYF. CDR3 DNA: TGTGCCAGTAGTATCCTAGCGGGAGGGAAAGGCGAGCAGTACTTC. Combining the CDR3 with reference TRBV19 and TRBJ2-7 gives the whole variable domain DGGITQSPKYLFRKEGQNVTLSCEQNLNHDAMYWYRQDPGQGLRLIYYSQIVNDFQKGDIAEGYSVSREKKESFPLTVTSAQKNPTAFYLCASSILAGGKGEQYFGPGTRLTVT.

This clone was seen a single time. The V call is TRBV6-6, the J call TRBJ2-6, with TRBD2 as a possible D gene (6 bases). The V and J ends lost 2 bases and 1 base respectively, with 6 bases between them. This CDR3 comprises 15 residues. The germline V gene encodes CDR1 MNHNY and CDR2 SVGAGI (reference sequence). CDR3 sequence (DNA): TGTGCCAGCAGTTACCGGGGGTCTGGGGCCAACGTCCTGACTTTC. Amino acid sequence: CASSYRGSGANVLTF.